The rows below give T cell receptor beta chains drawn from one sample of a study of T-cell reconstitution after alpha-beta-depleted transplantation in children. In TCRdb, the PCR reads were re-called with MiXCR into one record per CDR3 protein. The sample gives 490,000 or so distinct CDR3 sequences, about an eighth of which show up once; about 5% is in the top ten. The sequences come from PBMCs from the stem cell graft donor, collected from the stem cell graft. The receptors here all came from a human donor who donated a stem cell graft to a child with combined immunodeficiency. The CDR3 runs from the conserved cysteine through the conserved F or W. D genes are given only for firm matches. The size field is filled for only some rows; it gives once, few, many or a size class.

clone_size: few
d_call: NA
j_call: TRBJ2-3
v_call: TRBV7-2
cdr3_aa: CASSLVAQYF
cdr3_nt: TGTGCCAGCAGCCTCGTAGCGCAGTATTTT

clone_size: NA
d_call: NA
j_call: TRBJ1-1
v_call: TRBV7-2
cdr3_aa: CASSLFPVGTEAFF
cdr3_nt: TGTGCCAGCAGCTTATTCCCCGTTGGCACTGAAGCTTTCTTT

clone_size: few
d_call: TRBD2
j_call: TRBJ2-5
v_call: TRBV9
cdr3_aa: CASSPRTSGRWRETQYF
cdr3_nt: TGTGCCAGCAGCCCCAGGACTAGCGGGAGATGGCGAGAGACCCAGTACTTC

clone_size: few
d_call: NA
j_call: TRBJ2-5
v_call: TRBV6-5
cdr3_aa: CASSYVPGYRGTQYF
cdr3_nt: TGTGCCAGCAGTTACGTGCCGGGTTATCGTGGGACCCAGTACTTC

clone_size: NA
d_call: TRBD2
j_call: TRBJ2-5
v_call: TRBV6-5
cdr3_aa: CASSYIAGVGETQYF
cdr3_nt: TGTGCCAGCAGTTACATAGCGGGAGTGGGAGAGACCCAGTACTTC

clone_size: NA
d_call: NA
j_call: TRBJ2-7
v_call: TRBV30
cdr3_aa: CAWMDSYEQYF
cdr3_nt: TGTGCCTGGATGGACTCGTACGAGCAGTACTTC

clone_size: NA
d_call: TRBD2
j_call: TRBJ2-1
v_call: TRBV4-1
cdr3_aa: CASSQVATSGVDEQFF
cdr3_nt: TGCGCCAGCAGCCAGGTAGCGACTAGCGGGGTGGATGAGCAGTTCTTC

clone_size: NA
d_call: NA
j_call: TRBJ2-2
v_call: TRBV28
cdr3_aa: CASRSPFTGELFF
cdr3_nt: TGTGCCAGCAGAAGCCCATTCACCGGGGAGCTGTTTTTT

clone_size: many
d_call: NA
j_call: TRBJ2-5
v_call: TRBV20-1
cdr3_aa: CSARWASQETQYF
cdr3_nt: TGCAGTGCTAGATGGGCTAGTCAAGAGACCCAGTACTTC

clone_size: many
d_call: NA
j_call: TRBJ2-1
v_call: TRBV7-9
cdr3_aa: CASGRGITYNEQFF
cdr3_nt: TGTGCCAGCGGCCGGGGGATCACCTACAATGAGCAGTTCTTC

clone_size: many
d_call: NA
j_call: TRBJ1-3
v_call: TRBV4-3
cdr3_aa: CASSQESIRPGASGNTIYF
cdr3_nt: TGCGCCAGCAGCCAAGAATCTATTAGGCCCGGGGCCTCTGGAAACACCATATATTTT

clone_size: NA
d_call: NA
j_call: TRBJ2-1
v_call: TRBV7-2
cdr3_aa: CASSLGQVNNEQFF
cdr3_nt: TGTGCCAGCAGCTTAGGACAGGTCAACAATGAGCAGTTCTTC

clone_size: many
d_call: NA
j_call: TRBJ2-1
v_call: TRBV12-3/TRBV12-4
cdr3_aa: CASSLWNEQFF
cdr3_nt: TGTGCCAGCAGTTTATGGAATGAGCAGTTCTTC

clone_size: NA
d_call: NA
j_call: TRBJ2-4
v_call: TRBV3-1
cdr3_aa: CASSQVGAGPQNIQYF
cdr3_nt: TGTGCCAGCAGCCAAGTCGGAGCGGGCCCCCAAAACATTCAGTACTTC

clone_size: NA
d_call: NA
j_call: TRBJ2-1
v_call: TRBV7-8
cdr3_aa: CASSLDVGVVYNEQFF
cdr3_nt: TGTGCCAGCAGCTTAGACGTTGGGGTTGTCTACAATGAGCAGTTCTTC

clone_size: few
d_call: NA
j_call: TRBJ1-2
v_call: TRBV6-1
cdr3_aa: CAGYGSIDYGYTF
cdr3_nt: TGTGCCGGGTACGGGTCGATCGACTATGGCTACACCTTC

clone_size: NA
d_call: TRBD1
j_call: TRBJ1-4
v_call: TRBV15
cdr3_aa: CATNAGQGNEKLFF
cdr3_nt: TGTGCCACCAACGCGGGACAGGGCAATGAAAAACTGTTTTTT

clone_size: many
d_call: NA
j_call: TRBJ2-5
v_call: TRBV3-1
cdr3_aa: CASSQDSLWTQYF
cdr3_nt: TGTGCCAGCAGCCAAGACAGTTTGTGGACCCAGTACTTC

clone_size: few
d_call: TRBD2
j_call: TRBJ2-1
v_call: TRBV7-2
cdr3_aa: CASSPLGGRPSNEQFF
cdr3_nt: TGTGCCAGCAGCCCCCTGGGCGGGAGGCCCTCGAATGAGCAGTTCTTC

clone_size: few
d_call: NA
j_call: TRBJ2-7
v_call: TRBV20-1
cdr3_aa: CSARPTHQLLGGTNPYEQYF
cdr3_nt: TGCAGTGCTAGGCCCACCCACCAACTCCTAGGGGGGACCAACCCCTACGAGCAGTACTTC

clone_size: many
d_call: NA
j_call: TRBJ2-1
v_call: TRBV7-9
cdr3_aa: CASTRDFPYNEQFF
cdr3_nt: TGTGCCAGCACAAGGGACTTCCCCTACAATGAGCAGTTCTTC

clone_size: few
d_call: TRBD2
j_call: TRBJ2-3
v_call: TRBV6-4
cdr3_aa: CASWGTGAETSDETDTQYF
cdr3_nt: TGTGCCAGCTGGGGAACGGGGGCCGAGACTAGCGACGAAACAGATACGCAGTATTTT

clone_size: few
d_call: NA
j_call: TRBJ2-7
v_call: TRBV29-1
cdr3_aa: CSALEPDLYEQYF
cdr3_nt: TGCAGCGCCCTCGAGCCTGACCTCTACGAGCAGTACTTC

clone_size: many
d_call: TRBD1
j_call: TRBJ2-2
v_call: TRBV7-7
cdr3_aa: CASAPGTGRVGTGELFF
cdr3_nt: TGTGCTAGCGCGCCTGGGACAGGGCGAGTGGGTACCGGGGAGCTGTTTTTT

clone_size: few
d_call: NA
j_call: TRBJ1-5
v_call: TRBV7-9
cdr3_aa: CASSLGLDQPQHF
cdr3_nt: TGTGCCAGCAGCTTAGGGTTGGATCAGCCCCAGCATTTT

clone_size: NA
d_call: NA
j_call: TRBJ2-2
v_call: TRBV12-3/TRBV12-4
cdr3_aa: CASSFDYQWARKPRVEKNTGELFF
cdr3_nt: TGTGCCAGCAGTTTCGATTATCAGTGGGCTCGAAAACCTAGGGTAGAAAAGAACACCGGGGAGCTGTTTTTT

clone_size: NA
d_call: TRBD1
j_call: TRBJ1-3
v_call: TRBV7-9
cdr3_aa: CASSLWTGGRSGNTIYF
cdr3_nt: TGTGCCAGCAGCTTATGGACAGGGGGTCGCTCTGGAAACACCATATATTTT

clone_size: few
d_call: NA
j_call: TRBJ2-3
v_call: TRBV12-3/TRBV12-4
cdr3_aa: CASSRPTTDTQYF
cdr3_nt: TGTGCCAGCAGTCGACCTACCACAGATACGCAGTATTTT

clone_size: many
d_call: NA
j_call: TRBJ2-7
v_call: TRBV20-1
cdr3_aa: CSATKAGQNYEQYF
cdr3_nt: TGCAGTGCTACAAAAGCGGGACAGAACTACGAGCAGTACTTC

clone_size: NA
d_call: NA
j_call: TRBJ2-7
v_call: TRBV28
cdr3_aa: CASTENQNEQYF
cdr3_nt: TGTGCCAGCACCGAAAATCAAAACGAGCAGTACTTC

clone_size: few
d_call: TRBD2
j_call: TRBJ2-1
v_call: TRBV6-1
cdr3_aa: CASSSGLAGRYNEQFF
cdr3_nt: TGTGCCAGCAGCTCGGGACTAGCGGGCCGCTACAATGAGCAGTTCTTC

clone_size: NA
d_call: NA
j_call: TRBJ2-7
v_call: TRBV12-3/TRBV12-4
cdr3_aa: CASSRGPEQYF
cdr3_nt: TGTGCCAGCAGCCGAGGGCCCGAGCAGTACTTC